These 16 T cell receptor beta chains were sequenced from one sample in a study of post-analysis software for immune sequencing data. No antigens are known for them. Study-wide findings and caveats: Controls showed lower frequencies than patients for 5 or 6 TRBV segments, and TRBV5-6, TRBV5-1 and TRBV20-1 were among these.

Carried by the TCR beta cDNA libraries were unique molecular identifiers. TCRdb used MiXCR to reprocess the PCR reads, holding one entry per CDR3 protein. The sample records fewer than 600,000 distinct CDR3 sequences, approximately 45% being singletons. Sequencing was carried out using blood. The receptors shown here come from a girl aged 5-17 years with multiple sclerosis.

V gene TRBV24-1 combines with J gene TRBJ2-1; no reliable D call. This CDR3 has 12 residues. V lost 1 base to trimming and J lost 7 bases, with 4 bases between them. CDR1 KGHDR and CDR2 SFDVKD come from the germline V gene. The CDR3 loop is CATSDLKNEQFF. The CDR3 coding sequence is TGTGCCACCAGTGATTTAAAGAATGAGCAGTTCTTC.

The sample holds a few counts of this clonotype. The chain joins TRBV27 to TRBJ2-7, with D perhaps TRBD1 (6 bases). V was shortened by 6 bases and J by 2 bases, with 11 bases between the two germline ends. CDR1 is MNHEY and CDR2 is SMNVEV in the germline V gene (reference sequence). This CDR3 contains 13 residues. For the CDR3, the DNA is TGTGCCAGCAGATTACAGGGTACCTACGAGCAGTACTTC. This gives the protein CASRLQGTYEQYF.

The chain links TRBV9 to TRBJ1-5; the D gene is possibly TRBD1 (5 bases). This CDR3 is 12 amino acids long. Trimming pared 10 bases from V and 6 bases from J, leaving 14 bases between. Germline CDR1 reads SGDLS; CDR2 reads YYNGEE. The CDR3 nucleotides are TGTGCCGGCGGTGGGGGGTCTCAGCCCCAGCATTTT. Translation: CAGGGGSQPQHF.

The CDR3 DNA sequence: TGTGCCAGCAGTCATCCGGGACAGGGGAGGTTCGAGGACAATGAGCAGTTCTTC. This codes for CASSHPGQGRFEDNEQFF. The chain carries TRBV6-1 and TRBJ2-1; 10 bases match TRBD1. This CDR3 is 18 amino acids long. The germline V gene encodes CDR1 MNHNS and CDR2 SASEGT. With V trimmed by 5 bases and J by 5 bases, 15 bases remained unmatched.

The chain carries TRBV4-1 and TRBJ2-5; D unclear. In germline, CDR1 is MGHRA, CDR2 YSYEKL. This CDR3 comprises 14 residues. Trimming cost V 0 bases and J 1 base, with 6 bases left between them. The CDR3 DNA follows: TGCGCCAGCAGCCAAGATCCTAGCCAAGAGACCCAGTACTTC. It specifies CASSQDPSQETQYF.

The rearrangement uses TRBV9 and TRBJ2-7, with TRBD2 matching 7 bases. Per the germline V gene, CDR1 is SGDLS and CDR2 is YYNGEE. J was trimmed by 7 bases and V by 0 bases; bases with no gene match: 10. The CDR3 is 15 residues long. This CDR3 is CASSVGEGLTGEQYF. In DNA, the CDR3 is TGTGCCAGCAGCGTAGGGGAGGGGCTCACGGGAGAGCAGTACTTC. The full variable domain, in which reference TRBV9 and TRBJ2-7 provide the parts outside the CDR3, is DSGVTQTPKHLITATGQRVTLRCSPRSGDLSVYWYQQSLDQGLQFLIQYYNGEERAKGNILERFSAQQFPDLHSELNLSSLELGDSALYFCASSVGEGLTGEQYFGPGTRLTVT.

The rearrangement links TRBV20-1 to TRBJ2-1; 7 nucleotides align to TRBD1. V lost 0 bases, J lost 2 bases, and 10 bases stayed unmatched. Germline V gene sequence: CDR1 DFQATT, CDR2 SNEGSKA (reference sequence). The CDR3 is 17 residues long. The CDR3 protein is CSARDGEGAKPYNEQFF. The CDR3 coding sequence is TGCAGTGCTAGAGATGGTGAGGGGGCAAAGCCCTACAATGAGCAGTTCTTC.

This sequence joins TRBV12-3 or TRBV12-4 and TRBJ2-1; D gene uncertain. The CDR3 has 13 residues. The ends were cut back, 1 base at V and 9 bases at J, with 10 bases in the middle. CDR3 in amino acids: CASSLVELGEQFF. The CDR3 DNA is TGTGCCAGCAGTTTAGTAGAGCTGGGTGAGCAGTTCTTC.

Note on this clonotype: No conserved phenylalanine or tryptophan is present at the end of the CDR3, so a read error is the likely explanation. The rearrangement joins TRBV10-2 to TRBJ1-1; D is undetermined. Germline loops: CDR1 WSHSY, CDR2 SAAADI. V lost 5 bases, J lost 5 bases, and 15 bases lay in between. CDR3 length: 14 residues. The CDR3 DNA reads as TGCGCCAGCAGTCAAAACGACGTCGGGACTGAAGCTTTCTGT. Its translation is CASSQNDVGTEAFC.

This clonotype was counted ten times or more. A junction end diverges from the germline sequence, so it may reflect a read error. V is TRBV5-1 and J is TRBJ1-1, with D perhaps matching TRBD1 (5 bases). Germline loops: CDR1 SGHRS, CDR2 YFSETQ. The length of the CDR3 is 13 residues. CDR3 loop: CASSLGGSTEAFF. As DNA, the CDR3 is TGTGCCAGCAGTTTGGGGGGGTCCACTGAAGCTTTCTTT.

This chain uses TRBV5-5 with TRBJ2-1; no clear D. The CDR3 is 16 residues long. V was cut by 4 bases and J by 2 bases, with 16 bases left in between. Germline loops: CDR1 SGHKS, CDR2 YYEKEE (reference sequence). CDR3 loop: CASSLEGPATYNEQFF. As DNA, the CDR3 is TGTGCCAGCAGCCTGGAAGGGCCAGCCACCTACAATGAGCAGTTCTTC.

This clonotype was counted only a few times. V is TRBV7-6 and J is TRBJ1-2, with D uncertain. Trimming removed 1 base at V and 1 base at J, with 7 bases between. There are 14 residues in the CDR3. CDR1 is SGHVS, CDR2 FNYEAQ, per germline. DNA for the CDR3: TGTGCCAGCAGCTTAGGGCCTGATAACTATGGCTACACCTTC. Amino acid sequence: CASSLGPDNYGYTF.

J is TRBJ2-7 and V is TRBV9; either TRBD1 or TRBD2 may supply D (6 bases each). The CDR3 extends over 15 amino acids. CDR1 and CDR2 (germline): SGDLS, YYNGEE. The V gene lost 3 bases and the J gene lost 1 base, with 14 bases spanning the gap. The CDR3, as DNA: TGTGCCAGCAGCGACGGGAAGGGGGGTTCCTACGAGCAGTACTTC. It yields the protein CASSDGKGGSYEQYF.

This rearrangement joins TRBV29-1 to TRBJ2-6, with D maybe TRBD1 (5 bases). The CDR3 covers 17 residues. The germline V and J ends were trimmed by 4 bases and 0 bases, with 16 bases remaining between them. The V gene's germline CDR1 is SQVTM and CDR2 ANQGSEA. This CDR3 is CSVGGPNQGSGANVLTF. DNA of the CDR3: TGCAGCGTTGGGGGCCCGAACCAGGGCTCTGGGGCCAACGTCCTGACTTTC.

The gene calls are TRBV3-1 and TRBJ2-3; 10 bases map to TRBD2. After removal of 0 bases from V and 8 bases from J, the junction contained 17 bases not matched to a gene. Per the germline V gene, CDR1 is LGHDT and CDR2 is YNNKEL (reference sequence). The CDR3 contains 19 residues. The CDR3 is CASSQERLKPGLASATQYF. The CDR3 nucleotides read TGTGCCAGCAGCCAAGAGCGATTAAAGCCGGGACTAGCGTCTGCTACGCAGTATTTT.

In its sample, this clonotype was seen a few times. This chain links TRBV29-1 with TRBJ2-3; D assignment may be TRBD1 or TRBD2 (5 bases each). The CDR3 sequence is 12 residues long. The V gene lost 7 bases and the J gene lost 5 bases, with 13 bases spanning the gap. Germline CDR1 SQVTM, CDR2 ANQGSEA. The CDR3 bases are TGCAGCGGGGTCCCTGGGGGAGATACGCAGTATTTT. Translation gives CSGVPGGDTQYF.